This is a list of T cell receptor beta chains from one sample in a study of T cells in Graves' hyperthyroidism and ophthalmopathy. Via MiXCR, TCRdb re-called the multiplex PCR reads, giving one row per CDR3 protein. This table has hundreds of thousands of distinct CDR3 sequences, approximately 44% appearing once. The sequenced sample consisted of peripheral blood or thyroid tissue (not recorded which). These receptors were taken from a woman younger than 30 with Graves' hyperthyroidism. Each CDR3 is given with its conserved first and last residue. D genes are given only for firm matches.

d_call	j_call	v_call	cdr3_aa
.	TRBJ1-2	TRBV20-1	CSARATKGDYGYTF
TRBD2	TRBJ2-7	TRBV4-1	CASSQEGTSGTYEQYF
TRBD1	TRBJ1-1	TRBV29-1	CSVFTGGTEAFF
.	TRBJ1-4	TRBV12-3/TRBV12-4	CASSQGPTNEKLFF
.	TRBJ1-2	TRBV10-3	CAISGYYGYTF
TRBD1	TRBJ2-1	TRBV19	CASGDRATYNEQFF
TRBD1	TRBJ1-5	TRBV2	CASSSGQGASGNQPQHF
.	TRBJ2-5	TRBV29-1	CSVEWVPSTQYF
TRBD2	TRBJ2-7	TRBV2	CASSREGVSSYEQYF
.	TRBJ1-3	TRBV5-1	CASSSEAGAGNTIYF
.	TRBJ2-7	TRBV12-3/TRBV12-4	CASSKHGAEQYF
.	TRBJ2-2	TRBV2	CASSYIGGATGELFF
.	TRBJ1-2	TRBV2	CASSPGGANYGYTF
TRBD1	TRBJ1-6	TRBV5-1	CASSSISLTGSLSPLHF
TRBD1	TRBJ2-5	TRBV7-2	CASSLFQTGGETQYF
TRBD2	TRBJ2-7	TRBV7-9	CASTGTSSHEQYF
.	TRBJ2-7	TRBV11-2	CASRDGGYEQYF
TRBD1	TRBJ1-1	TRBV5-1	CASSFRGHDTEAFF
.	TRBJ1-1	TRBV7-9	CASSFNQYGEAFF
.	TRBJ2-3	TRBV2	CASSVGGLSTDTQYF
.	TRBJ1-1	TRBV2	CASSRDYTEAFF
TRBD1	TRBJ2-5	TRBV7-3	CASSLTGQDGETQYF
.	TRBJ1-4	TRBV10-3	CAIREGTVYATNEKLFF
.	TRBJ2-7	TRBV19	CASSMGRSRYEQYF
TRBD2	TRBJ2-7	TRBV2	CASSSRLGLAGGQPGQYF
.	TRBJ2-7	TRBV10-3	CASSYLGGMYEQYF
.	TRBJ2-5	TRBV25-1	CASSDLTSDSNQETQYF
.	TRBJ2-5	TRBV19	CASSIGGQYF
TRBD1	TRBJ1-2	TRBV2	CASSPGTGEGAGYTF
.	TRBJ1-1	TRBV7-9	CASRLMGAGNTEAFF
TRBD1	TRBJ2-7	TRBV7-2	CASSRFAGTDSRFEQYF
.	TRBJ1-4	TRBV10-3	CASSSGYSVEKLFF
.	TRBJ1-4	TRBV12-3/TRBV12-4	CASRGSEGLNEKLFF
TRBD1	TRBJ2-6	TRBV15	CATSRDQGAYVLTF
.	TRBJ1-1	TRBV14	CASSQDLDSEAFF
.	TRBJ2-7	TRBV7-9	CASSLVPHEQYF
TRBD2	TRBJ2-7	TRBV5-1	CASSLVPSGGTYEQYF
TRBD1	TRBJ1-2	TRBV29-1	CSLDRDRFSNYGYTF
TRBD1	TRBJ1-2	TRBV2	CASSLTGGKYGYTF
.	TRBJ1-3	TRBV7-2	CASSRWVLSGNTIYF
TRBD2	TRBJ2-5	TRBV9	CASSVPAGGGQETQYF
TRBD2	TRBJ2-2	TRBV24-1	CATSDLRTSGNGELFF
.	TRBJ1-5	TRBV2	CASSHGHPYGNQPQHF
.	TRBJ2-7	TRBV11-2	CASSLVGGQGSYEQYF
.	TRBJ1-1	TRBV7-3	CASSPAPGGTEAFF
.	TRBJ1-1	TRBV19	CASTQSSDTEAFF
TRBD1	TRBJ2-2	TRBV14	CASSQGGTGRGTGELFF
.	TRBJ2-3	TRBV2	CASSGKADSTDTQYF
.	TRBJ1-1	TRBV7-3	CASSPLGRTEAFF
.	TRBJ2-5	TRBV24-1	CATSDFRPGKETQYF
TRBD2	TRBJ2-2	TRBV6-5	CASSFQRETNTGELFF
.	TRBJ2-2	TRBV11-3	CASSQWQGSTGELFF
TRBD2	TRBJ2-7	TRBV5-1	CASTLGLASGTYEQYF
TRBD1	TRBJ2-5	TRBV2	CASSRDRAQETQYF
.	TRBJ2-5	TRBV29-1	CSFRESRYF
.	TRBJ1-2	TRBV29-1	CSVDKIDYGYTF